The following is a T cell receptor beta chain sequence with its context. Its antigen is undetermined. Unstimulated Tregs (CD4+CD25+CD127-) and CD4+CD25- non-Tregs were sorted from PBMCs. The V gene's germline CDR1 is MNHEY and CDR2 SVGAGI. The CDR3 spans 14 residues. V was trimmed by 10 bases and J by 3 bases, leaving 19 bases between them. The data originate from a study of Tregs in tolerant kidney transplant recipients. Broader study findings: Biological reproducibility was not directly addressed, but technical replication error appeared minimal.

Sequencing was performed with immunoSEQ multiplex PCR; in TCRdb, only in-frame clones are kept and a portion is missing. The profile covers some 90,000 clones, with 90% to 95% appearing a single time and roughly 4.7% taken by the ten largest. The sample consisted of CD8+ T cells from blood. The sequence was collected from a human donor in good health. The rearrangement uses TRBV6-5 and TRBJ2-7; TRBD1 or TRBD2 may be the D gene (6 bases each). The CDR3 protein is CATAQTGGDYEQYF. As DNA, the CDR3 is TGTGCCACCGCCCAGACAGGAGGGGACTACGAGCAGTACTTC.